Below, 27 T cell receptor beta chains from the same sample are listed, as sequenced in a study of T-cell memory formation after mild COVID-19. MiXCR, run by TCRdb on the 5' RACE reads, gives a single entry per CDR3 protein. The data contain about 170,000 distinct CDR3 sequences, about an eighth of them singletons. The sample comprised PBMCs or a T cell subset sorted from them (not recorded which). These receptors originate from a man younger than 30 who had mild COVID-19 (a few samples of this study predate the infection). Cell type and time point are not known.

The J gene is TRBJ1-3, the V gene TRBV20-1; the D gene is possibly TRBD1 (5 bases). From germline, CDR1 is DFQATT and CDR2 SNEGSKA (reference sequence). This CDR3 has 12 amino acids. The V end was cut by 6 bases, the J end by 10 bases, with 16 bases between. The CDR3, as DNA: TGCAGTGCCCCTGACAGAGGCTTGACCATATATTTT. It codes for CSAPDRGLTIYF.

This chain connects TRBV7-9 to TRBJ1-6, with unresolved D. The V gene's germline CDR1 is SEHNR and CDR2 FQNEAQ (reference sequence). V lost 5 bases and J lost 9, with 11 bases in between. The CDR3 runs 13 residues. The CDR3 reads CASSPTAGSPLHF. Here the CDR3 DNA reads TGTGCCAGCAGCCCGACCGCGGGTTCACCCCTCCACTTT.

This clonotype occurred a few times. The J gene is TRBJ2-3, the V gene TRBV28, with D uncertain. CDR1 MDHEN and CDR2 SYDVKM come from the germline V gene. CDR3 length equals 11 residues. V was pared by 8 bases and J by 2 bases, with 5 bases between. The CDR3 region is CASGTTDTQYF. CDR3 nucleotide sequence: TGTGCCAGCGGAACCACAGATACGCAGTATTTT. Full variable domain (outside the CDR3, taken from reference TRBV28 and TRBJ2-3): DVKVTQSSRYLVKRTGEKVFLECVQDMDHENMFWYRQDPGLGLRLIYFSYDVKMKEKGDIPEGYSVSREKKERFSLILESASTNQTSMYLCASGTTDTQYFGPGTRLTVL.

The genes are TRBV4-2 and TRBJ2-1, with D perhaps TRBD1 (7 bases). Trimming removed 2 bases at V and 1 base at J, with 15 bases between. This CDR3 has 17 residues. Germline CDR1 is LGHNA and CDR2 is YNFKEQ. Here the CDR3 reads CASSQQGGTISYNEQFF. The CDR3 DNA follows: TGTGCCAGCAGCCAACAGGGGGGCACAATATCCTACAATGAGCAGTTCTTC.

The V and J genes are TRBV27 and TRBJ2-3; tentatively, D is TRBD1 or TRBD2 (6 bases each). The CDR3 contains 14 residues. With 6 bases removed from V and 3 bases from J, the gap between germline ends came to 13 bases. Germline V gene lookup returns CDR1 MNHEY and CDR2 SMNVEV (reference sequence). The CDR3 sequence is CASSPTRGTDTQYF. Written as DNA, the CDR3 is TGTGCCAGCAGCCCGACTAGGGGGACAGATACGCAGTATTTT.

This clonotype was observed a handful of times. The V gene is TRBV10-3, the J gene TRBJ2-5; TRBD1 matches at 7 bases. Germline CDR1 ENHRY, CDR2 SYGVKD. Unmatched junction bases numbered 8, after V lost 6 bases and J lost 4 bases. This CDR3 has 14 residues. The chain's CDR3 is CAIRPDRAGETQYF. In nucleotides, the CDR3 is TGTGCCATCAGGCCCGACAGGGCGGGAGAGACCCAGTACTTC.

The sample holds a few counts of this clonotype. The V and J genes are TRBV27 and TRBJ2-3, with TRBD2 matching over 7 bases. This CDR3 is built from 15 residues. The germline gives CDR1 MNHEY, CDR2 SMNVEV (reference sequence). J was trimmed by 2 bases and V by 7 bases; bases with no gene match: 9. The chain's CDR3 is CASTPASGDTDTQYF. CDR3 coding DNA: TGTGCCAGCACTCCGGCTAGCGGAGACACAGATACGCAGTATTTT.

This clonotype showed up just a few times. The chain joins TRBV20-1 to TRBJ2-5; the D is unclear. Trimming took off 3 bases at V and 1 base at J, with 9 bases between the two ends. Germline lookup yields CDR1 DFQATT and CDR2 SNEGSKA (reference sequence). There are 13 residues in the CDR3. CDR3 loop: CSASVAAQETQYF. In nucleotides, the CDR3 is TGCAGTGCTAGCGTTGCAGCCCAAGAGACCCAGTACTTC.

The chain joins TRBV11-3 to TRBJ2-1; D remains ambiguous. V was shortened by 7 bases and J by 8 bases, with 18 bases between the two germline ends. Germline V gene sequence: CDR1 SGHNT, CDR2 YENEEA. The CDR3 consists of 14 residues. In nucleotides, the CDR3 is TGTGCCAGCAAATTAGGCGACCACGACGATGAGCAGTTCTTC. Translating it yields CASKLGDHDDEQFF.

V and J are TRBV19 and TRBJ2-1; possibly TRBD1 for D (5 bases). The germline V and J ends were trimmed by 5 bases and 6 bases, with 8 bases remaining between them. This CDR3 is 12 amino acids long. Germline assignment: CDR1 LNHDA and CDR2 SQIVND (reference sequence). CDR3 coding DNA: TGTGCCAGTAGTGCCCAGGGCAATGAGCAGTTCTTC. It specifies CASSAQGNEQFF.

This clonotype has more than one count but fewer than ten. The rearrangement joins TRBV7-2 to TRBJ2-7; the match to TRBD1 covers 9 bases. Germline V CDR1 and CDR2: SGHTA, FQGNSA. The CDR3 is 15 residues long. V was clipped by 3 bases and J by 3 bases; unmatched bases: 6. CDR3 in DNA: TGTGCCAGCAGCTTTGGACAGGGGATCAACTACGAGCAGTACGTC. Translated, it gives CASSFGQGINYEQYV.

The DNA for the CDR3 is TGTGCCAGCAGCTTTCCAAAGGGCGGGGGAACCGGGGAGCTGTTTTTT. Amino acid sequence: CASSFPKGGGTGELFF. The chain carries TRBV7-3 and TRBJ2-2, with 7 bases fitting TRBD2. Looked up from germline, CDR1 is SGHTA and CDR2 is FQGTGA. The J segment lost 5 bases and the V segment lost 3 bases, leaving 9 bases of the junction unmatched. The CDR3 covers 16 residues.

This clonotype showed up many times. The CDR3 is CASSLPGFRETQYF. The DNA for the CDR3 is TGTGCCAGCAGCTTACCGGGGTTTCGAGAGACCCAGTACTTC. The chain couples TRBV7-2 to TRBJ2-5; D might be TRBD2 (5 bases). CDR3 length equals 14 residues. Germline V gene lookup returns CDR1 SGHTA and CDR2 FQGNSA. The V gene lost 2 bases and the J gene lost 4 bases, with 11 bases spanning the gap.

As to this clonotype: A read error may produce the germline difference seen at one junction end. J is TRBJ1-5 and V is TRBV2; D is possibly TRBD1 (6 bases). The CDR3 has 12 amino acids. Per the germline V gene, CDR1 is SNHLY and CDR2 is FYNNEI. The CDR3 reads CASSPRGGDNLF. As DNA, the CDR3 is TGTGCCAGCAGTCCCCGGGGGGGGGACAATCTCTTT.

The chain uses TRBV29-1 and TRBJ1-1; D is undetermined. Germline V gene sequence: CDR1 SQVTM, CDR2 ANQGSEA. Trimming took 2 bases from V and 6 from J, leaving 16 bases between them. The CDR3 has 14 residues. CDR3: CSVELQVHGPEAFF. The CDR3 nucleotides are TGCAGCGTTGAACTCCAGGTCCACGGCCCTGAAGCTTTCTTT.

This clonotype was counted ten times or more. The rearrangement uses TRBV30 and TRBJ1-1, with a weak D call TRBD1 (5 bases). V lost 0 bases and J lost 11, with 10 bases in between. The germline V gene has CDR1 GTSNPN and CDR2 SVGIG (reference sequence). The CDR3 runs 11 residues. CDR3 sequence (DNA): TGTGCCTGGAGTGTTCAGGGATCGGCTTTCTTT. Amino acid sequence: CAWSVQGSAFF.

This clonotype appeared a few times. The J gene is TRBJ2-5, the V gene TRBV6-2 or TRBV6-3; D possibly corresponds to TRBD1 (6 bases). V was shortened by 1 base and J by 0 bases, with 15 bases between the two germline ends. Germline V gene sequence: CDR1 MNHEY, CDR2 SVGEGT. The CDR3 is 17 residues long. CDR3 nucleotides: TGTGCCAGCAGTTACTTCGGACAGACAGATTACCAAGAGACCCAGTACTTC. Translating it yields CASSYFGQTDYQETQYF.

This chain joins TRBV5-1 and TRBJ2-5; 7 bases line up with TRBD1. There are 15 residues in the CDR3. In germline, CDR1 is SGHRS, CDR2 YFSETQ. V lost 0 bases, J lost 5 bases, and 7 bases stayed unmatched. This CDR3 is CASSLETGIEETQYF. DNA for the CDR3: TGCGCCAGCAGCTTGGAGACAGGGATTGAGGAGACCCAGTACTTC.

V gene TRBV6-6 combines with J gene TRBJ1-2; TRBD1 is a possible D gene (5 bases). Per the germline V gene, CDR1 is MNHNY and CDR2 is SVGAGI (reference sequence). V was cut by 6 bases and J by 4 bases, with 24 bases left in between. The CDR3 length is 17 residues. CDR3 loop: CASSREAGAPGAYGYTF. As DNA, the CDR3 is TGTGCCAGCAGCCGCGAAGCCGGGGCCCCCGGGGCCTATGGCTACACCTTC.

The V call is TRBV6-6, the J call TRBJ1-3; tentative D call: TRBD1 (5 bases). This CDR3 is 14 amino acids long. Trimming removed 2 bases from V and 1 base from J, with 6 bases in between. The V gene's germline CDR1 is MNHNY and CDR2 SVGAGI (reference sequence). The CDR3 is CASSYGGSGNTIYF. The CDR3 DNA follows: TGTGCCAGCAGTTACGGGGGGTCTGGAAACACCATATATTTT.

The chain recombines TRBV7-6 with TRBJ1-6; unclear D gene. The CDR3 has 16 residues. V lost 1 base, J lost 0 bases, and 7 bases lay in between. CDR1 SGHVS and CDR2 FNYEAQ come from the germline V gene. The CDR3 loop is CASSLGYRSYNSPLHF. The CDR3 DNA is TGTGCCAGCAGCTTAGGTTATCGCTCCTATAATTCACCCCTCCACTTT. Complete variable domain (other parts from reference TRBV7-6 and TRBJ1-6): GAGVSQSPRYKVTKRGQDVALRCDPISGHVSLYWYRQALGQGPEFLTYFNYEAQQDKSGLPNDRFSAERPEGSISTLTIQRTEQRDSAMYRCASSLGYRSYNSPLHFGNGTRLTVT.

This clonotype was detected a few times. The chain joins TRBV11-2 to TRBJ2-7, with D tentatively TRBD2 (7 bases). This CDR3 contains 14 residues. Germline CDR1 reads SGHAT; CDR2 reads FQNNGV. The V and J ends lost 6 bases and 4 bases respectively, with 16 bases between them. The CDR3 region is CASRVGGGQYEQYF. The CDR3 bases are TGTGCCAGCAGAGTCGGCGGGGGCCAGTACGAGCAGTACTTC.

CDR3 amino acids: CSARATGGWGETQYF. As DNA, the CDR3 is TGCAGTGCTAGGGCTACAGGGGGCTGGGGGGAGACCCAGTACTTC. The chain links TRBV20-1 to TRBJ2-5; TRBD1 aligns across 9 bases. The CDR3 has 15 amino acids. V lost 3 bases to trimming and J lost 5 bases; unmatched junction nucleotides: 10. CDR1 is DFQATT and CDR2 is SNEGSKA in the germline V gene (reference sequence).

In its sample, this clonotype was seen a few times. This chain connects TRBV15 to TRBJ1-2, with 7 nucleotides matching TRBD1. In germline, CDR1 is LNHNV, CDR2 YYDKDF (reference sequence). The V gene end was trimmed by 7 bases and the J gene end by 8 bases; junction bases not matched to a gene: 19. The CDR3 covers 16 residues. The CDR3 DNA sequence: TGTGCCACCAATCAGAACAGGGGCCGGGGAATATTGGGCTACACCTTC. This translates into CATNQNRGRGILGYTF. Complete variable domain (other parts from reference TRBV15 and TRBJ1-2): DAMVIQNPRYQVTQFGKPVTLSCSQTLNHNVMYWYQQKSSQAPKLLFHYYDKDFNNEADTPDNFQSRRPNTSFCFLDIRSPGLGDTAMYLCATNQNRGRGILGYTFGSGTRLTVV.

This clonotype was detected many times. The chain joins TRBV5-1 to TRBJ2-5, with 9 bases aligning to TRBD1. CDR1 is SGHRS, CDR2 YFSETQ, per germline. The CDR3 is 14 amino acids. V trimming: 5 bases; J trimming: 2 bases; junction bases outside the gene matches: 4. The CDR3 bases are TGCGCCAGCAGATTACAGGGGGCTCAAGAGACCCAGTACTTC. It specifies CASRLQGAQETQYF.

This clonotype came up a few times. The chain couples TRBV6-5 to TRBJ2-4; 7 nucleotides agree with TRBD1. The J segment lost 0 bases and the V segment lost 1 base, leaving 3 bases of the junction unmatched. The V gene's germline CDR1 is MNHEY and CDR2 SVGAGI. This CDR3 region has 16 residues. CDR3 sequence (DNA): TGTGCCAGCAGTTACTACAGGGGATTAGCCAAAAACATTCAGTACTTC. Protein product: CASSYYRGLAKNIQYF.

The chain uses TRBV6-5 and TRBJ1-2, with D unresolved. The CDR3 totals 13 residues. Germline V gene data show CDR1 as MNHEY and CDR2 as SVGAGI. Trimming took off 6 bases at V and 1 base at J, with 9 bases between the two ends. This chain's CDR3 is CASRSQDNYGYTF. CDR3 in DNA: TGTGCCAGCAGGAGTCAGGATAACTATGGCTACACCTTC.